A single T cell receptor beta chain is shown here with its context. What it binds is unknown. The data were taken from a study of CD8+ T cells in alopecia areata. The wider study: The study gave treated patients oral tofacitinib at 5 to 10 mg twice daily. Scoring of severity for treated patients was based on percentage of affected scalp area. General study points: Alphabeta T cells residing in normal skin are also sequenced in scalp samples.

Sequencing relied on a cDNA template that was reverse transcribed from extracted RNA. Assay used: immunoSEQ multiplex PCR; TCRdb lists only in-frame clones, some missing. The sample yields about 210,000 clones, 64% seen once. Noted treatment: oral pan-JAK inhibitor, 5-10 mg twice daily. Looked up from germline, CDR1 is SGHTA and CDR2 is FQGNSA. J was trimmed by 4 bases and V by 4 bases; bases with no gene match: 4. This CDR3 region has 15 residues. The chain is built from TRBV7-2 and TRBJ2-1; 10 nucleotides agree with TRBD1. The specimen comprised CD4+ T cells sorted from blood, sampled at week 4, from a patient treated with tofacitinib. The receptor was isolated from a human donor with alopecia areata. In nucleotides, the CDR3 is TGTGCCAGCAGCTCAGACAGGGGGCGATACAATGAGCAGTTCTTC. Its translation is CASSSDRGRYNEQFF.